These 13 T cell receptor beta chains came from one sample sequenced in a study of blood T cell repertoires in COVID-19. The table came from immunoSEQ multiplex PCR; TCRdb's copy has only in-frame clones and leaves some out. The sample consists of about 350,000 clones, roughly 87% of them appearing once. Sequenced material: peripheral blood. The origin of the receptors is a man between 25 and 39 years old with COVID-19, enrolled during active disease.

V and J are TRBV9 and TRBJ2-2, with a weak D call TRBD1 (6 bases). V lost 4 bases, J lost 7 bases, and 32 bases lay in between. The CDR3 has 20 residues. Germline assignment: CDR1 SGDLS and CDR2 YYNGEE. This CDR3 reads CASSPVGSGVGPKQGGELFF. In DNA, the CDR3 is TGTGCCAGCAGCCCTGTCGGGTCCGGAGTGGGTCCCAAACAGGGCGGGGAGCTGTTTTTT.

This chain joins TRBV29-1 and TRBJ2-7; 7 bases are shared with TRBD1. The germline CDR1 and CDR2 sequences are SQVTM and ANQGSEA. This CDR3 contains 15 residues. V lost 5 bases to trimming and J lost 4 bases; unmatched junction nucleotides: 14. CDR3 amino acids: CSVREGAGGWYEQYF. CDR3 nucleotides: TGCAGCGTTCGCGAAGGGGCAGGGGGATGGTACGAGCAGTACTTC.

CDR3 nucleotides: TGTGCCAGCCGGCCAGCTAGCGGGAGGGGGGACGAGCAGTACTTC. Its protein is CASRPASGRGDEQYF. The chain couples TRBV25-1 to TRBJ2-7, with 12 bases aligning to TRBD2. This CDR3 region has 15 residues. Looked up from germline, CDR1 is MGHDK and CDR2 is SYGVNS. V gave up 8 bases and J gave up 5 bases; unmatched junction bases: 10.

On this clone itself: The sample contains more than one DNA sequence encoding this CDR3. This chain uses TRBV7-9 with TRBJ2-1, with D tentatively TRBD2 (5 bases). Deletions cut 5 bases from V and 0 bases from J, with 11 bases between. Germline loops: CDR1 SEHNR, CDR2 FQNEAQ (reference sequence). The CDR3 length is 15 residues. CDR3 loop: CASSPPGSSYNEQFF. The CDR3 region has the DNA TGTGCCAGCAGCCCCCCGGGGAGCTCCTACAATGAGCAGTTCTTC.

CDR3 sequence reads: CASSWAPGGYEQYF. CDR3 sequence (DNA): TGTGCCAGCAGCTGGGCCCCAGGGGGCTACGAGCAGTACTTC. The chain employs TRBV5-4 and TRBJ2-7; 7 nucleotides line up with TRBD1. J was trimmed by 3 bases and V by 3 bases; bases with no gene match: 6. The CDR3 runs 14 residues. Germline CDR1 and CDR2: SGHNT and YYREEE (reference sequence). Variable domain in full (rest from reference TRBV5-4 and TRBJ2-7): ETGVTQSPTHLIKTRGQQVTLRCSSQSGHNTVSWYQQALGQGPQFIFQYYREEENGRGNFPPRFSGLQFPNYSSELNVNALELDDSALYLCASSWAPGGYEQYFGPGTRLTVT.

The genes are TRBV19 and TRBJ2-5; TRBD1 aligns across 11 bases. The CDR3 spans 15 residues. The V gene's germline CDR1 is LNHDA and CDR2 SQIVND (reference sequence). V shed 3 bases and J 4 bases; nucleotides not matched to a gene: 4. The CDR3 region has the DNA TGTGCCAGTAGTATCCAGGACAGGGGGCGAGAGACCCAGTACTTC. It is translated as CASSIQDRGRETQYF. Complete variable domain (other parts from reference TRBV19 and TRBJ2-5): DGGITQSPKYLFRKEGQNVTLSCEQNLNHDAMYWYRQDPGQGLRLIYYSQIVNDFQKGDIAEGYSVSREKKESFPLTVTSAQKNPTAFYLCASSIQDRGRETQYFGPGTRLLVL.

This clone appeared once. The chain combines TRBV12-5 with TRBJ1-2, with 7 bases identical to TRBD1. V lost 5 bases, J lost 4 bases, and 10 bases stayed unmatched. Germline CDR1 and CDR2: LGHNT and FRNRAP. This CDR3 contains 15 residues. CDR3 in amino acids: CASGPLTGDLYGYTF. The CDR3 region has the DNA TGTGCTAGTGGTCCTTTAACAGGGGACCTCTATGGCTACACCTTC.

The genes are TRBV3-1 (or the pseudogene TRBV3-2) and TRBJ2-2; D is possibly TRBD1 (6 bases). Trimming shortened V by 4 bases and J by 0 bases, and 9 bases separated the two germline ends. There are 15 residues in the CDR3. The germline gives CDR1 LGHDT, CDR2 YNNKEL (reference sequence). The CDR3 bases are TGTGCCAGCAGCCCCAGGACAGCGAACACCGGGGAGCTGTTTTTT. It translates to CASSPRTANTGELFF.

This chain connects TRBV7-9 to TRBJ2-7, with 10 nucleotides matching TRBD1. CDR3 length: 16 amino acids. The J segment lost 1 base and the V segment lost 5 bases, leaving 8 bases of the junction unmatched. Germline CDR1 and CDR2: SEHNR and FQNEAQ (reference sequence). The CDR3 spells CASSPSPGQGSYEQYF. The CDR3 region has the DNA TGTGCCAGCAGCCCAAGCCCGGGACAGGGGTCCTACGAGCAGTACTTC.

A word on this clone: This sample also contains other DNA sequences that code for the same CDR3. This rearrangement joins TRBV5-4 to TRBJ1-3; D call uncertain. V lost 0 bases and J 3 bases, leaving 4 bases between the germline ends. From germline, CDR1 is SGHNT and CDR2 YYREEE (reference sequence). The CDR3 length is 13 residues. CDR3 amino acids: CASSLDSGNTIYF. The CDR3 DNA reads TGTGCCAGCAGCTTGGACAGTGGAAACACCATATATTTT. The complete variable domain, with remaining parts taken from reference TRBV5-4 and TRBJ1-3, reads ETGVTQSPTHLIKTRGQQVTLRCSSQSGHNTVSWYQQALGQGPQFIFQYYREEENGRGNFPPRFSGLQFPNYSSELNVNALELDDSALYLCASSLDSGNTIYFGEGSWLTVV.

This clone turned up a few times. The chain carries TRBV19 and TRBJ1-5, with TRBD1 matching 9 bases. CDR1 is LNHDA and CDR2 is SQIVND in the germline V gene (reference sequence). V lost 5 bases, J lost 5 bases, and 7 bases stayed unmatched. The CDR3 consists of 15 residues. CDR3 DNA sequence: TGTGCCAGTAGTGAGGGACAGGGCCTCTATCAGCCCCAGCATTTT. This sequence encodes CASSEGQGLYQPQHF.

This clone was detected once. The gene calls are TRBV5-1 and TRBJ2-3; TRBD2 agrees at 10 bases. Germline loops: CDR1 SGHRS, CDR2 YFSETQ. J was trimmed by 3 bases and V by 1 base; bases with no gene match: 2. The CDR3 contains 15 residues. CDR3 region: CASSLSGRDTDTQYF. CDR3 nucleotides: TGCGCCAGCAGCTTGAGCGGGAGGGATACAGATACGCAGTATTTT.

The CDR3 sequence: CASSVGASGGALQYF. As DNA, the CDR3 is TGTGCCAGCAGCGTAGGGGCTAGCGGGGGGGCCCTGCAGTACTTC. The chain employs TRBV9 and TRBJ2-7; 12 bases align to TRBD2. V lost 0 bases to trimming and J lost 9 bases; unmatched junction nucleotides: 7. Per germline, CDR1 SGDLS and CDR2 YYNGEE. The CDR3 runs 15 residues. Supplemented by reference TRBV9 and TRBJ2-7, the full variable domain reads DSGVTQTPKHLITATGQRVTLRCSPRSGDLSVYWYQQSLDQGLQFLIQYYNGEERAKGNILERFSAQQFPDLHSELNLSSLELGDSALYFCASSVGASGGALQYFGPGTRLTVT.